The entry below gives a single TCR beta chain sequence along with its context. The antigen remains unidentified. MiXCR, run by TCRdb on the reads, gives a single entry per CDR3 protein. In the table there are fewer than 550,000 distinct CDR3 sequences, approximately 31% of which are singletons. This sample is drawn from a study of T cell repertoires in cytomegalovirus infection. On the study more broadly: Evidence of both CMV infection and a matching HLA type came from public TCR beta signatures.

Overall study findings and caveats: Across the ex vivo response, the dominant clonotypes were HLA-C-restricted CMV-specific TCR beta clonotypes. Identification of carriers of CMV plus the relevant HLA was performed using cumulative public TCR beta family frequency.

CDR3 length: 15 residues. Germline V CDR1 and CDR2: SGHAT, FQNNGV. The ends lost 1 base at V and 3 bases at J; junction bases unmatched: 3. This TCR was recovered from a human donor in good health (CMV status not recorded). Some clones in this sample may be carry-over from other donors' samples. The chain joins TRBV11-2 to TRBJ2-7, with 10 nucleotides matching TRBD2. Sequencing was performed on PBMCs. CDR3 nucleotides: TGTGCCAGCAGCTTAGCTAGCGGGGGACTCTACGAGCAGTACTTC. Its translation: CASSLASGGLYEQYF.